The source of this T cell receptor (beta chain) is a study of spatial heterogeneity in lung cancer. TCRdb re-called the 5' RACE reads with MiXCR, one entry per CDR3 protein. The sample has 10,000 to 15,000 distinct CDR3 sequences; 12% to 15% are singletons. Regarding the study as a whole: The study found ubiquitous expanded tumor TCRs in blood more at resection than follow-up.

Time point specified: sample taken at primary tumor resection. Whole RNA came from tumor, nontumor lung or frozen PBMC and was sequenced without being sorted. The donors, about 78 patients with untreated early-stage non-small cell lung cancer, provided the samples. Points on this clonotype: No antigen is known for it.

This CDR3 has 16 amino acids. Germline V gene sequence: CDR1 DFQATT, CDR2 SNEGSKA (reference sequence). V lost 0 bases and J 0 bases, leaving 11 bases between the germline ends. The V and J genes are TRBV20-1 and TRBJ2-2; TRBD1 might be the D (5 bases). The sequencing here drew on PBMCs, taken at surgery. The clonotype comes from a male donor with early-stage non-small cell lung cancer. CDR3 loop: CSARDSARANTGELFF. CDR3 sequence (DNA): TGCAGTGCTAGAGACTCCGCCAGGGCGAACACCGGGGAGCTGTTTTTT.